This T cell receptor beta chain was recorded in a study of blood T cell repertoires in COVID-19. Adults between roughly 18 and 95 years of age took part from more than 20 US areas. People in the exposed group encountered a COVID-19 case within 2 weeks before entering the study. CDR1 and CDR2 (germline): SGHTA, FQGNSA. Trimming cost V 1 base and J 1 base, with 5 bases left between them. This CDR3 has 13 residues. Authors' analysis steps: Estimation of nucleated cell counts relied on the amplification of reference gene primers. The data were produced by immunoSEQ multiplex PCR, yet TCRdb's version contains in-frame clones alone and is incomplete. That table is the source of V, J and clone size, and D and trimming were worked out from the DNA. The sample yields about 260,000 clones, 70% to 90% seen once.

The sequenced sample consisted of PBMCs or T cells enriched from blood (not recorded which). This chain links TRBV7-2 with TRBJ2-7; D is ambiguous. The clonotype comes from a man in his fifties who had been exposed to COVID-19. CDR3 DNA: TGTGCCAGCAGCTTAGTAGTTTCCTACGAGCAGTACTTC. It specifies CASSLVVSYEQYF.